This TCR beta chain was profiled in a study of blood T cell repertoires in COVID-19. Study summary: Samples came from the United States, Italy and Spain, spanning acute and convalescent COVID-19.

In the authors' workflow: Reference gene primer amplification gave estimated nucleated cell counts. Only in-frame clones appear in the TCRdb table, and some are missing; sequencing was by immunoSEQ multiplex PCR. V and J calls and clone size come straight from that table; D and trimming were deduced from the DNA. The repertoire has hundreds of thousands of clones, roughly 87% of them found once; the top ten carry more than 8.5%. Germline V gives CDR1 MNHEY, CDR2 SMNVEV (reference sequence). J was trimmed by 4 bases and V by 1 base; bases with no gene match: 4. The CDR3 runs 16 residues. The cohort comprised adults aged roughly 18 to 95 years residing in around 25 US areas. Clinical history reported by participants formed the basis on which cohorts were assigned.

The chain joins TRBV27 to TRBJ2-5; TRBD2 aligns across 12 bases. The sequence came from a woman under 30 who had recovered from COVID-19. Sequencing was performed on PBMCs or T cells enriched from blood (not recorded which). DNA for the CDR3: TGTGCCAGCAGTTTATTTCTAGCGGGGGGGCGAGAGACCCAGTACTTC. This gives the protein CASSLFLAGGRETQYF.